These 10 T cell receptor beta chains were sequenced from one sample in a study of blood T cell repertoires in COVID-19. Repertoires were generated with immunoSEQ multiplex PCR, while TCRdb's copy carries only in-frame clones and drops some. The sample lists about 320,000 clones; 85% were seen once. Input material: PBMCs or T cells enriched from blood (not recorded which). Receptors originate from a woman aged 25-40 years who had been exposed to COVID-19.

This chain joins TRBV2 and TRBJ2-2; no clear D. Germline V gene lookup returns CDR1 SNHLY and CDR2 FYNNEI. The CDR3 totals 15 residues. V was pared by 5 bases and J by 3 bases, with 13 bases between. The DNA for the CDR3 is TGTGCCAGCAGTTCAGTCGGGTATTACACCGGGGAGCTGTTTTTT. Protein: CASSSVGYYTGELFF. Looking up the rest from reference TRBV2 and TRBJ2-2 gives the full variable domain: EPEVTQTPSHQVTQMGQEVILRCVPISNHLYFYWYRQILGQKVEFLVSFYNNEISEKSEIFDDQFSVERPDGSNFTLKIRSTKLEDSAMYFCASSSVGYYTGELFFGEGSRLTVL.

This chain connects TRBV6-1 to TRBJ1-4; D gene uncertain. The ends were cut back, 1 base at V and 4 bases at J, with 10 bases in the middle. Germline CDR1 is MNHNS and CDR2 is SASEGT. This CDR3 is built from 15 residues. CDR3 DNA: TGTGCCAGCAGTGAAGGGTCGCAGGTTAATGAAAAACTGTTTTTT. Translated, it gives CASSEGSQVNEKLFF.

The chain links TRBV28 to TRBJ2-7; the D gene is possibly TRBD2 (6 bases). The germline CDR1 and CDR2 sequences are MDHEN and SYDVKM. The CDR3 extends over 16 amino acids. V lost 3 bases, J lost 2 bases, and 17 bases lay in between. CDR3 coding DNA: TGTGCCAGCAGTTTCTCTTTGGCGGGGTTAACCTACGAGCAGTACTTC. It codes for CASSFSLAGLTYEQYF.

The V call is TRBV28, the J call TRBJ2-1, with 11 nucleotides matching TRBD1. This CDR3 has 14 amino acids. Germline V gives CDR1 MDHEN, CDR2 SYDVKM. V was pared by 6 bases and J by 9 bases, with 7 bases of the junction left unmatched. CDR3 residues: CASSHGDRGAEQFF. The DNA of the CDR3 is TGTGCCAGCAGCCACGGGGACAGGGGGGCTGAGCAGTTCTTC.

The chain employs TRBV4-3 and TRBJ1-2, with 9 bases lining up with TRBD1. V shed 0 bases, J shed 4 bases, and the junction held 12 bases outside the gene matches. The CDR3 has 18 residues. Germline lookup yields CDR1 LGHNA and CDR2 YSLEER. CDR3 nucleotide sequence: TGCGCCAGCAGCCAAGATGGGCCGGGGACAGGGCTTACCTATGGCTACACCTTC. It translates to CASSQDGPGTGLTYGYTF.

The genes are TRBV6-9 and TRBJ2-7; D is ambiguous. The length of the CDR3 is 9 residues. The V end lost 8 bases, the J end lost 5 bases, and 4 bases lay between the germline ends. The germline CDR1 and CDR2 sequences are MNHGY and SVAAGI. CDR3 region: CASADEQYF. CDR3 DNA sequence: TGTGCCAGCGCAGACGAGCAGTACTTC.

This chain joins TRBV24-1 and TRBJ1-4; TRBD1 matches 8 bases. Unmatched junction bases numbered 7, after V lost 4 bases and J lost 10 bases. The CDR3 runs to 14 residues. Looked up from germline, CDR1 is KGHDR and CDR2 is SFDVKD. CDR3 sequence (DNA): TGTGCCACCAGTGACGGACAGGGAGAGAGAAAACTGTTTTTT. This codes for CATSDGQGERKLFF.

The chain uses TRBV7-3 and TRBJ2-5; the D gene is possibly TRBD2 (6 bases). Trimming shortened V by 2 bases and J by 6 bases, and 13 bases separated the two germline ends. The germline V gene has CDR1 SGHTA and CDR2 FQGTGA. CDR3 length: 14 residues. CDR3 loop: CASSLEGGGKTQYF. The DNA for the CDR3 is TGTGCCAGCAGCTTAGAGGGAGGTGGGAAGACCCAGTACTTC.

This chain joins TRBV2 and TRBJ2-1; no clear D gene. V was shortened by 6 bases and J by 7 bases, with 10 bases between the two germline ends. This CDR3 spans 12 amino acids. Germline values: CDR1 SNHLY, CDR2 FYNNEI. The DNA for the CDR3 is TGTGCCAGCAGGATAGCCGCAAATGAGCAGTTCTTC. It codes for CASRIAANEQFF.

This clone occurred once. J is TRBJ2-5 and V is TRBV12-3 or TRBV12-4; D is perhaps TRBD2 (5 bases). The CDR3 runs 13 residues. The V and J ends lost 3 bases and 3 bases respectively, with 8 bases between them. The CDR3 spells CASSFRGKETQYF. Written as DNA, the CDR3 is TGTGCCAGCAGTTTTCGGGGAAAAGAGACCCAGTACTTC.